These 17 T cell receptor beta chains originate from one sample sequenced in a study of CD8+CD57+ T cells in acquired aplastic anemia. Profiling that covered TCR beta VDJ and CDR3 relied on genomic DNA as its template. From the reads, TCRdb called clonotypes with MiXCR, one entry per CDR3 protein. The data show more than 150,000 distinct CDR3 sequences, under 50% seen once. All sequencing subjects had displayed CD8+CD57+ cell expansion on flow cytometry. What was sequenced was sorted CD4+, CD8+, or CD8+CD57+ T cells (not recorded which) from PBMCs. These receptor sequences come from a human donor with aplastic anemia.

The chain recombines TRBV30 with TRBJ2-7; D is ambiguous. CDR3 length equals 16 residues. Deletions cut 0 bases from V and 0 bases from J, with 15 bases between. Germline V gives CDR1 GTSNPN, CDR2 SVGIG (reference sequence). The CDR3 bases are TGTGCCTGGAGTGTACGGTTATCGTGGGGCTCCTACGAGCAGTACTTC. Its protein is CAWSVRLSWGSYEQYF.

This chain uses TRBV9 with TRBJ2-1; D is possibly TRBD1 (6 bases). CDR3 length: 15 residues. Trimming cost V 2 bases and J 0 bases, with 9 bases left between them. Germline V gene sequence: CDR1 SGDLS, CDR2 YYNGEE. This CDR3 is CASSVGQSSYNEQFF. CDR3 nucleotides: TGTGCCAGCAGCGTTGGACAGAGCTCCTACAATGAGCAGTTCTTC.

V is TRBV10-3 and J is TRBJ1-2, with 7 bases identical to TRBD1. This CDR3 has 14 residues. The V segment lost 6 bases and the J segment 6 bases; nucleotides outside the gene matches: 10. Germline V gene data show CDR1 as ENHRY and CDR2 as SYGVKD. In nucleotides, the CDR3 is TGTGCCATCAGCCTTGACAGGGATGAAAATGGCTACACCTTC. It codes for CAISLDRDENGYTF.

This clonotype was recorded only once. The chain recombines TRBV2 with TRBJ2-3; the match to TRBD1 covers 11 bases. With V trimmed by 8 bases and J by 4 bases, 2 bases remained unmatched. Germline V gene sequence: CDR1 SNHLY, CDR2 FYNNEI. The CDR3 consists of 13 residues. The CDR3 is CASGQGAADTQYF. The CDR3 region has the DNA TGTGCCAGCGGACAGGGGGCAGCAGATACGCAGTATTTT.

The DNA of the CDR3 is TGCAGTGCTAGGCCCGGGACGGCCTATGGCTACACCTTC. This sequence encodes CSARPGTAYGYTF. The chain joins TRBV20-1 to TRBJ1-2, with D maybe TRBD1 (5 bases). The CDR3 contains 13 residues. Trimming cost V 3 bases and J 4 bases, with 12 bases left between them. CDR1 is DFQATT, CDR2 SNEGSKA, per germline (reference sequence).

This clonotype has a count of ten or more. The V call is TRBV5-1, the J call TRBJ1-4; D unclear. CDR1 and CDR2 from the germline V gene are SGHRS and YFSETQ. The CDR3 is 16 amino acids. Trimming removed 4 bases from V and 0 bases from J, with 13 bases in between. The DNA of the CDR3 is TGCGCCAGCAGCCCAGGCCTTTCGGCAACTAATGAAAAACTGTTTTTT. Translating it yields CASSPGLSATNEKLFF.

This clonotype was observed a handful of times. The chain uses TRBV7-2 and TRBJ1-5; D is possibly TRBD1 (5 bases). This CDR3 has 13 amino acids. The germline V and J ends were trimmed by 3 bases and 7 bases, with 10 bases remaining between them. Germline assignment: CDR1 SGHTA and CDR2 FQGNSA. The CDR3 loop is CASSFSGGQPQHF. The CDR3 coding sequence is TGTGCCAGCAGCTTTTCTGGGGGGCAGCCCCAGCATTTT.

This clonotype was found once. This chain uses TRBV7-6 with TRBJ2-3; TRBD1 aligns across 8 bases. This CDR3 has 13 amino acids. J was trimmed by 4 bases and V by 7 bases; bases with no gene match: 4. Germline values: CDR1 SGHVS, CDR2 FNYEAQ. DNA for the CDR3: TGTGCCAGCAAGGGGACAGGCCCAGATACGCAGTATTTT. This encodes CASKGTGPDTQYF.

The chain combines TRBV14 with TRBJ1-2, with D hard to call. Germline V gives CDR1 SGHDN, CDR2 FVKESK. The V gene lost 1 base and the J gene lost 4 bases, with 4 bases spanning the gap. This CDR3 has 12 amino acids. For the CDR3, the DNA is TGTGCCAGCAGCCAAGCACGCTATGGCTACACCTTC. Residues: CASSQARYGYTF.

This clonotype came up many times. The rearrangement joins TRBV7-2 to TRBJ1-5; 9 bases are a match to TRBD1. Unmatched junction bases numbered 7, after V lost 1 base and J lost 9 bases. Looked up from germline, CDR1 is SGHTA and CDR2 is FQGNSA. The CDR3 length is 15 residues. This CDR3 reads CASSLVGQGSLPQHF. The CDR3 nucleotides are TGTGCCAGCAGCTTAGTGGGACAGGGCTCTCTGCCCCAGCATTTT.

This clonotype was recorded at least ten times. The chain has TRBV20-1 and TRBJ2-3, with 10 bases fitting TRBD2. Trimming cost V 4 bases and J 3 bases; bases outside gene matches: 7. The germline V gene encodes CDR1 DFQATT and CDR2 SNEGSKA (reference sequence). The CDR3 runs to 15 residues. CDR3 sequence reads: CSATSTSGPTDTQYF. Written as DNA, the CDR3 is TGCAGTGCTACTTCGACTAGCGGGCCTACAGATACGCAGTATTTT.

Ten or more counts support this clonotype. The CDR3 DNA reads as TGTGCCAGCAGTGAGGCCGGGCGTGGTGAGCAGTTCTTC. It specifies CASSEAGRGEQFF. The V call is TRBV6-4, the J call TRBJ2-1; D unclear. Between the trimmed V and J ends, which lost 3 bases and 9 bases, there was a span of 12 bases. CDR1 and CDR2 (germline): MRHNA, SNTAGT. CDR3 length equals 13 residues.

There are many counts of this clonotype. The gene calls are TRBV20-1 and TRBJ1-2; a possible D gene is TRBD1 (5 bases). The CDR3 is 12 amino acids. Trimming took off 6 bases at V and 10 bases at J, with 18 bases between the two ends. Germline lookup yields CDR1 DFQATT and CDR2 SNEGSKA (reference sequence). CDR3 DNA sequence: TGCAGTGCCCAGGAGGGGCTGTCCGCCTACACCTTC. Translation gives CSAQEGLSAYTF.

This clonotype has more than one count but fewer than ten. V and J are TRBV3-1 and TRBJ2-5; 8 bases align to TRBD2. Per the germline V gene, CDR1 is LGHDT and CDR2 is YNNKEL (reference sequence). The CDR3 totals 15 residues. The J segment lost 3 bases and the V segment lost 4 bases, leaving 7 bases of the junction unmatched. CDR3 in DNA: TGTGCCAGCAGCCTCTTCGGGACTAGTGAAGAGACCCAGTACTTC. Translation: CASSLFGTSEETQYF.

This clonotype was picked up many times. The chain couples TRBV29-1 to TRBJ2-3; TRBD1 is a possible D gene (5 bases). The CDR3 is 12 amino acids. Germline V gene data show CDR1 as SQVTM and CDR2 as ANQGSEA. With 6 bases removed from V and 4 bases from J, the gap between germline ends came to 11 bases. The CDR3 DNA follows: TGCAGCGTACGCATGGGGCCAGATACGCAGTATTTT. Translated: CSVRMGPDTQYF.

In this sample, this clonotype turned up many times. V gene TRBV9 combines with J gene TRBJ2-5; no clear D gene. CDR3 length: 14 residues. V lost 0 bases, J lost 1 base, and 7 bases lay in between. In germline, CDR1 is SGDLS, CDR2 YYNGEE. The chain's CDR3 is CASSVEHTQETQYF. CDR3 DNA: TGTGCCAGCAGCGTAGAACATACCCAAGAGACCCAGTACTTC.

The chain couples TRBV19 to TRBJ2-7; 9 bases match TRBD1. Losses at the gene ends were 8 bases for V and 0 bases for J; bases not matched to a gene: 8. Germline assignment: CDR1 LNHDA and CDR2 SQIVND (reference sequence). CDR3 length: 15 amino acids. The CDR3 bases are TGTGCCAGTGTCCTTGGACAGGGGAGCTCCTACGAGCAGTACGTC. This sequence encodes CASVLGQGSSYEQYV.